The 18 T cell receptor beta chains reported below all come from one sample, sequenced in a study of T-cell memory formation after mild COVID-19. TCRdb re-analysed the 5' RACE reads in MiXCR, keeping a single row per CDR3 protein. The table lists about 560,000 distinct CDR3 sequences, roughly a fifth of them singletons, with 8.4% in the top ten. Sequencing was performed on PBMCs or a T cell subset sorted from them (not recorded which). All receptors come from an adult woman who had mild COVID-19 (a few samples of this study predate the infection). Cell type and time point are not known.

The sample holds a few counts of this clonotype. The V and J genes are TRBV21-1 and TRBJ2-7; the table's D call of TRBD2 was not tested on the DNA. TRBV21-1 is a pseudogene locus. This CDR3 is 18 amino acids long. The CDR3 sequence: CASSKHPGLAGDSYEQYF. The CDR3 nucleotides are TGTGCCAGCAGCAAGCACCCCGGGCTAGCGGGAGACTCCTACGAGCAGTACTTC.

In DNA form, the CDR3 reads TGTGCCACCAGCAGAGATATAGGTCCGAGACTAGCGGGAACGGGCGGGGAGCTGTTTTTT. It specifies CATSRDIGPRLAGTGGELFF. The rearrangement joins TRBV15 to TRBJ2-2, with 11 nucleotides matching TRBD2. Trimming cost V 0 bases and J 7 bases; bases outside gene matches: 16. CDR1 is LNHNV and CDR2 is YYDKDF in the germline V gene (reference sequence). The CDR3 is 20 residues long.

This clonotype was picked up a small number of times. This CDR3 is CASSLQRVPNTEAFF. The CDR3 DNA reads as TGTGCCAGCAGCTTGCAGAGAGTGCCGAACACTGAAGCTTTCTTT. The chain employs TRBV5-6 and TRBJ1-1, with D unresolved. The CDR3 is 15 residues long. Trimming removed 1 base at V and 1 base at J, with 11 bases between. Germline V gene lookup returns CDR1 SGHDT and CDR2 YYEEEE.

The chain couples TRBV20-1 to TRBJ2-3; TRBD2 aligns across 7 bases. The CDR3 runs 15 residues. V was clipped by 0 bases and J by 1 base; unmatched bases: 4. Germline values: CDR1 DFQATT, CDR2 SNEGSKA (reference sequence). As DNA, the CDR3 is TGCAGTGCTAGAGAGGGCGGGAGTGGCACAGATACGCAGTATTTT. This sequence encodes CSAREGGSGTDTQYF.

The chain employs TRBV7-9 and TRBJ2-7, with 8 bases fitting TRBD1. V was clipped by 3 bases and J by 0 bases; unmatched bases: 4. This CDR3 has 15 residues. The germline gives CDR1 SEHNR, CDR2 FQNEAQ (reference sequence). The CDR3 sequence: CASSFAGGHSYEQYF. The CDR3 DNA reads as TGTGCCAGCAGCTTTGCAGGGGGCCACTCCTACGAGCAGTACTTC.

This clonotype was counted a few times. This chain uses TRBV29-1 with TRBJ2-3; possible D gene TRBD2, 6 bases. The germline CDR1 and CDR2 sequences are SQVTM and ANQGSEA. This CDR3 has 14 residues. The V end was cut by 5 bases, the J end by 0 bases, with 12 bases between. CDR3 in DNA: TGCAGCGTTCATGGAGGGCTTAGCACAGATACGCAGTATTTT. Translation: CSVHGGLSTDTQYF.

This chain connects TRBV7-9 to TRBJ1-3; 7 bases are a match to TRBD1. With V trimmed by 5 bases and J by 4 bases, 11 bases remained unmatched. This CDR3 is 16 amino acids long. Germline values: CDR1 SEHNR, CDR2 FQNEAQ (reference sequence). The CDR3 reads CASSTGQATVGNTIYF. The CDR3 DNA follows: TGTGCCAGCAGCACCGGACAGGCGACCGTAGGAAACACCATATATTTT.

The genes are TRBV11-2 and TRBJ2-3; 8 nucleotides match TRBD2. The CDR3 totals 17 residues. Looked up from germline, CDR1 is SGHAT and CDR2 is FQNNGV. Trimming at V came to 5 bases and at J to 0 bases, leaving 10 bases not matched to a gene. The CDR3 DNA reads as TGTGCCAGCAGCGGTCCGGGGGGGAGGACTAGCACAGATACGCAGTATTTT. This gives the protein CASSGPGGRTSTDTQYF.

The chain links TRBV6-2 or TRBV6-3 to TRBJ2-5, with 7 positions matching TRBD2. This CDR3 is built from 13 residues. V was clipped by 3 bases and J by 4 bases; unmatched bases: 2. The germline CDR1 and CDR2 sequences are MNHEY and SVGEGT. CDR3 in amino acids: CASSYIAGETQYF. CDR3 coding DNA: TGTGCCAGCAGTTATATAGCGGGAGAGACCCAGTACTTC.

At least ten counts were recorded for this clonotype. The chain links TRBV7-3 to TRBJ2-7, with D tentatively TRBD1 or TRBD2 (5 bases each). Germline-derived CDR1 and CDR2 are SGHTA and FQGTGA. The CDR3 spans 13 residues. V shed 6 bases and J shed 7 bases, with 16 bases lying between them. The CDR3 protein is CASSPGTPREQYF. The CDR3, as DNA: TGTGCCAGCAGTCCCGGGACCCCCCGGGAGCAGTACTTC.

About this clonotype itself: Germline is not matched at one junction end, which may reflect a read error. The genes are TRBV7-8 and TRBJ2-3; 11 bases are shared with TRBD2. Germline V gene lookup returns CDR1 SGHVS and CDR2 FQNEAQ. The CDR3 spans 17 residues. The CDR3 DNA reads as TGTGCCAGCACCTTATTAGCGGGGGGGCTGACCTCAGATACGCAGTATTTT. Translating it yields CASTLLAGGLTSDTQYF.

The table lists this clonotype with a few counts. The rearrangement uses TRBV6-2 or TRBV6-3 and TRBJ2-4, with 8 bases fitting TRBD2. Germline CDR1 and CDR2: MNHEY and SVGEGT. The CDR3 length is 17 residues. The ends lost 2 bases at V and 7 bases at J; junction bases unmatched: 13. CDR3 amino acids: CASSYEGLVGRGNIQYF. The CDR3 DNA follows: TGTGCCAGCAGTTACGAGGGACTAGTGGGTCGTGGCAACATTCAGTACTTC.

This clonotype has only a few counts. This rearrangement joins TRBV20-1 to TRBJ2-5; a possible D gene is TRBD2 (5 bases). This CDR3 spans 13 amino acids. Germline values: CDR1 DFQATT, CDR2 SNEGSKA (reference sequence). The V end lost 6 bases, the J end lost 2 bases, and 13 bases lay between the germline ends. As DNA, the CDR3 is TGCAGTGCCCTTCCGGGGAATCAAGAGACCCAGTACTTC. Translating gives CSALPGNQETQYF.

This clonotype occurred a few times. The V and J genes are TRBV29-1 and TRBJ1-5; TRBD1 matches 7 bases. Trimming at V came to 6 bases and at J to 4 bases, leaving 6 bases not matched to a gene. CDR3 length equals 13 residues. From germline, CDR1 is SQVTM and CDR2 ANQGSEA. As DNA, the CDR3 is TGCAGCGTGAAAAGGGGGCTTAATCAGCCCCAGCATTTT. This sequence encodes CSVKRGLNQPQHF.

The CDR3 here is CASSLERSNEQFF. In DNA form, the CDR3 reads TGTGCCAGCAGCCTCGAACGGTCCAATGAGCAGTTCTTC. The chain carries TRBV7-3 and TRBJ2-1, with no clear D. This CDR3 spans 13 amino acids. Germline V gene sequence: CDR1 SGHTA, CDR2 FQGTGA. The ends were cut back, 5 bases at V and 6 bases at J, with 11 bases in the middle.

The gene calls are TRBV18 and TRBJ2-7; D unresolved. This CDR3 is 13 amino acids long. From germline, CDR1 is KGHSH and CDR2 LQKENI. Trimming left V 6 bases short and J 9 bases short, with 18 bases between. The CDR3: CASSPAWHRAQYF. CDR3 DNA sequence: TGTGCCAGCTCGCCAGCGTGGCATCGTGCGCAGTACTTC. Variable domain in full (rest from reference TRBV18 and TRBJ2-7): NAGVMQNPRHLVRRRGQEARLRCSPMKGHSHVYWYRQLPEEGLKFMVYLQKENIIDESGMPKERFSAEFPKEGPSILRIQQVVRGDSAAYFCASSPAWHRAQYFGPGTRLTVT.

The chain has TRBV18 and TRBJ1-1; TRBD1 matches at 7 bases. CDR1 and CDR2 (germline): KGHSH, LQKENI. Trimming cost V 1 base and J 2 bases; bases outside gene matches: 4. CDR3 length: 15 residues. The CDR3 DNA follows: TGTGCCAGCTCACCACTGGACAGGACCAACACTGAAGCTTTCTTT. Translating it yields CASSPLDRTNTEAFF.

This clonotype has more than one count but fewer than ten. Written as DNA, the CDR3 is TGTGCCAGCAGTTACGTATATAGCACAGATACGCAGTATTTT. It is translated as CASSYVYSTDTQYF. V and J are TRBV6-5 and TRBJ2-3; D not resolved. CDR3 length: 14 amino acids. V was trimmed by 2 bases and J by 0 bases, leaving 6 bases between them. Germline assignment: CDR1 MNHEY and CDR2 SVGAGI.